This TCR beta chain is drawn from a study of T cell changes during pregnancy in multiple sclerosis. Assay used: immunoSEQ multiplex PCR; TCRdb lists only in-frame clones, some missing. The data hold 60,000 to 90,000 clones, with roughly 90% observed a single time. The CDR3 contains 17 residues. Trimming removed 1 base from V and 0 bases from J; junction bases left unmatched: 6. Germline CDR1 and CDR2: MDHEN and SYDVKM. This chain uses TRBV28 with TRBJ1-3, with 7 nucleotides matching TRBD1. This sample comprised peripheral blood, obtained before pregnancy. This TCR was sampled from a female donor with multiple sclerosis, enrolled in a pregnancy study. CDR3 region: CASSLFPGQISGNTIYF. CDR3 DNA sequence: TGTGCCAGCAGTTTATTCCCGGGACAGATCTCTGGAAACACCATATATTTT.